The rows below give T cell receptor beta chains drawn from one sample of a study of identical twins. TCRdb itself ran the 5' RACE reads through MiXCR, one entry per CDR3 protein. This sample carries under 900,000 distinct CDR3 sequences, around an eighth of them seen once, and the ten largest clones take 1.5% to 2%. This sample also appeared in a second study, on yellow fever vaccine responses in identical twins.

The sequenced sample was PBMCs. Source of these receptors: a young woman in good health. The CDR3 runs from the conserved cysteine through the conserved F or W. The D gene is left open where the match is weak. A clone size is listed for some rows: how often the clone was seen (once, few, many), or a class if it is expanded.

TRBJ2-7	TRBD2	TRBV10-3	many	TGTGCCATCGGGGCTAGCGGGCTGATCTACGAGCAGTACTTC	CAIGASGLIYEQYF
TRBJ2-3	NA	TRBV19	few	TGTGCCAGTAGTATAGGGTCTGGGGGAAGCACAGATACGCAGTATTTT	CASSIGSGGSTDTQYF
TRBJ2-3	NA	TRBV6-2/TRBV6-3	NA	TGTGCCAGCAGTTACCGGGACAACACAGATACGCAGTATTTT	CASSYRDNTDTQYF
TRBJ2-1	TRBD1	TRBV12-3/TRBV12-4	few	TGTGCCACAACAGGGGCCGGCGGGGAGCAGTTCTTC	CATTGAGGEQFF
TRBJ2-2	TRBD1	TRBV7-8	many	TGTGCCAGCAGCTTGGGGACAGGGGTCACCGGGGAGCTGTTTTTT	CASSLGTGVTGELFF
TRBJ1-1	TRBD1	TRBV2	NA	TGTGCCAGCACCTATGGACAGGGCACTGAAGCTTTCTTT	CASTYGQGTEAFF
TRBJ2-1	NA	TRBV14	NA	TGTGCCAGCAGCCAACCGGGATACCTGATGAATGAGCAGTTCTTC	CASSQPGYLMNEQFF
TRBJ2-7	NA	TRBV12-5	NA	TGTGCTAGTGGTTTAGGGGCCTCTAGCTCCTACGAGCAGTACTTC	CASGLGASSSYEQYF
TRBJ2-4	NA	TRBV3-1	NA	TGTGCCACCTCCCCAGGGGATGGGGGGGCTGCCAAAAACATTCAGTACTTC	CATSPGDGGAAKNIQYF
TRBJ1-1	NA	TRBV2	NA	TGTGCCAGCAGTGAGGAGGGTGCATTGGGCACTGAAGCTTTCTTT	CASSEEGALGTEAFF
TRBJ2-6	NA	TRBV3-1	NA	TGTGCCACCTGCCGGGACAACTCTGGGGCCAACGTCCTGACTTTC	CATCRDNSGANVLTF
TRBJ1-5	NA	TRBV6-1	many	TGTGCCAGCAGGGGGGTACAGGGATGGGACAATCAGCCCCAGCATTTT	CASRGVQGWDNQPQHF
TRBJ2-1	TRBD2	TRBV5-1	NA	TGCGCCAGCAGTTGGACTAGCGGGAGGACTTACAATGAGCAGTTCTTC	CASSWTSGRTYNEQFF
TRBJ2-7	NA	TRBV7-2	NA	TGTGCCAGCAGCTTACCCGGGACGGTGTCCTACGAGCAGTACTTC	CASSLPGTVSYEQYF
TRBJ2-3	NA	TRBV6-5	once	TGTGCCAGCAGTTACTCGTATGCAGCGGATACGCAGTATTTT	CASSYSYAADTQYF
TRBJ2-1	TRBD2	TRBV7-2	few	TGTGCCAGCAGCTTAGTTGGGACTAGTATTTACAATGAGCAGTTCTTC	CASSLVGTSIYNEQFF
TRBJ2-3	NA	TRBV5-1	NA	TGCGCCAGCAGCTTGAGCTTTCGGAGCACAGATACGCAGTATTTT	CASSLSFRSTDTQYF
TRBJ1-6	NA	TRBV2	NA	TGTGCCAGCAGTGAAGACGGGGGGCTCCACTTT	CASSEDGGLHF
TRBJ2-5	TRBD2	TRBV6-1	NA	TGTGCCAGCGGGGCACTTGGGACTAGCCGACACCCGGCCCAGTACTTC	CASGALGTSRHPAQYF
TRBJ2-2	NA	TRBV10-3	NA	TGTGCCATCAGTGATGGACCGGGCACCGGGGAGCTGTTTTTT	CAISDGPGTGELFF
TRBJ2-5	TRBD2	TRBV20-1	few	TGCAGTGCTAGATACGCGGATAGCGGGGATAAGGGTGAGACCCAGTACTTC	CSARYADSGDKGETQYF
TRBJ1-1	TRBD1	TRBV12-3/TRBV12-4	many	TGTGCCAGCAGTAGGACAGGGAACACTGAAGCTTTCTTT	CASSRTGNTEAFF
TRBJ2-1	TRBD2	TRBV2	few	TGTGCCAGCAGTGAAGCGCTACTAGCGGGTTCCTACAATGAGCAGTTCTTC	CASSEALLAGSYNEQFF
TRBJ1-3	TRBD1	TRBV12-3/TRBV12-4	NA	TGTGCCAGCAGATCGACAGGGATGGCTGGAAACACCATATATTTT	CASRSTGMAGNTIYF
TRBJ2-1	NA	TRBV14	NA	TGTGCCAGCAGCCAACAGGGGCTGAGGGACCCCTACAATGAGCAGTTCTTC	CASSQQGLRDPYNEQFF
TRBJ2-1	TRBD2	TRBV18	NA	TGTGCCAGCTCAAAGGGACTAGCGGGAATCGACGATGAGCAGTTCTTC	CASSKGLAGIDDEQFF
TRBJ1-1	NA	TRBV9	many	TGTGCCAGCAGCGTAGGGGGCGCGTTGAACACTGAAGCTTTCTTT	CASSVGGALNTEAFF
TRBJ2-5	NA	TRBV5-1	many	TGCGCCAGCAGTCATACCACGACAGGCCGCAGGGAGACCCAGTACTTC	CASSHTTTGRRETQYF
TRBJ2-3	NA	TRBV7-2	few	TGTGCCAGCAGCTTAGTAATGGCTTCTAGCACAGATACGCAGTATTTT	CASSLVMASSTDTQYF
TRBJ2-7	NA	TRBV20-1	few	TGCAGTGCTATTGGGGTACTCGAGCAGTACTTC	CSAIGVLEQYF
TRBJ1-5	NA	TRBV12-3/TRBV12-4	NA	TGTGCCAGCAGTTCAGGAGGCATTCCCCAGCATTTT	CASSSGGIPQHF
TRBJ2-1	TRBD2	TRBV5-1	many	TGCGCCAGCAGCTTGGCGTATCGGACTAGCTCCTACAATGAGCAGTTCTTC	CASSLAYRTSSYNEQFF
TRBJ2-1	NA	TRBV6-1	few	TGTGCCAGTTTGGTGCACAGGGCGCTGACTAGCTCCTACAATGAGCAGTTCTTC	CASLVHRALTSSYNEQFF
TRBJ1-3	NA	TRBV28	few	TGTGCCAGCAGTTTCGAGGGGCTTACTGGAAACACCATATATTTT	CASSFEGLTGNTIYF
TRBJ2-5	TRBD2	TRBV24-1	NA	TGTGCCACCAGTGTCGGTAGCGGGGGGAAGACCCAGTACTTC	CATSVGSGGKTQYF
TRBJ2-3	NA	TRBV20-1	few	TGCAGTGCTAAGAACCGGCACTACCTCACAGATACGCAGTATTTT	CSAKNRHYLTDTQYF
TRBJ2-7	NA	TRBV11-2	NA	TGTGCCAGCACCCCACAGGGAACCTACGAGCAGTACTTC	CASTPQGTYEQYF
TRBJ2-5	TRBD2	TRBV6-1	NA	TGTGCCAGCAGTCCCCACCTAGCGGGGCAAGAGACCCAGTACTTC	CASSPHLAGQETQYF
TRBJ2-3	TRBD2	TRBV12-3/TRBV12-4	NA	TGTGCCAGCAGTTGGGGGGGGGTAGCGAGAAGCACAGATACGCAGTATTTT	CASSWGGVARSTDTQYF
TRBJ2-3	NA	TRBV2	few	TGTGCCAGCAGTGAAAACGGGAGCACAGATACGCAGTATTTT	CASSENGSTDTQYF
TRBJ2-5	TRBD2	TRBV3-1	few	TGTGCCAGCAGCCGAGGACTAGCGGGGGTTCAAGAGACCCAGTACTTC	CASSRGLAGVQETQYF
TRBJ1-2	NA	TRBV6-5	NA	TGTGCCAGCAGTTTCGGGCCAACTTGGGGCTACACCTTC	CASSFGPTWGYTF
TRBJ2-1	NA	TRBV14	many	TGTGCCAGCAGCCTCGTCGGGCTAGCCCAGTTCTTC	CASSLVGLAQFF
TRBJ1-2	NA	TRBV12-3/TRBV12-4	NA	TGTGCCAGCAGCCTTGCCCCGGGGGGGAACTATGGCTACACCTTC	CASSLAPGGNYGYTF
TRBJ2-2	NA	TRBV5-1	NA	TGCGCCAGCAGCCCGGCACTGGCGAACACCGGGGAGCTGTTTTTT	CASSPALANTGELFF
TRBJ2-5	NA	TRBV9	NA	TGTGCCAGCAGTCCTGGGAGCAGCGCAGTGGGGGAGACCCAGTACTTC	CASSPGSSAVGETQYF
TRBJ2-5	TRBD2	TRBV5-1	few	TGCGCCAGCAGCTTAAGTGAACGGGAGGGGAAGACCCAGTACTTC	CASSLSEREGKTQYF
TRBJ1-5	TRBD1	TRBV28	NA	TGTGCCAGCAGGGTAACGGGGACAGGCAATCAGCCCCAGCATTTT	CASRVTGTGNQPQHF
TRBJ1-4	NA	TRBV12-3/TRBV12-4	NA	TGTGCCAGCACCCGGACAAAGCCCTCCGAAAAACTGTTTTTT	CASTRTKPSEKLFF
TRBJ1-5	TRBD1	TRBV11-2	few	TGTGCCAGCAGCCTCGGACAGGGGGCAAGCAATCAGCCCCAGCATTTT	CASSLGQGASNQPQHF
TRBJ2-5	TRBD1	TRBV29-1	NA	TGCAGCGTTGGAGGGGCCGGGACAGCCCAAGAGACCCAGTACTTC	CSVGGAGTAQETQYF
TRBJ2-5	TRBD1	TRBV7-8	NA	TGTGCCAGCAGCTTAGGGCCCCAGACAGGGGGAGAGACCCAGTACTTC	CASSLGPQTGGETQYF
TRBJ1-1	TRBD1	TRBV27	few	TGTGCCAGCCGGACAGGGGCCAGCACTGAAGCTTTCTTT	CASRTGASTEAFF
TRBJ1-4	NA	TRBV13	many	TGTGCCAGCAGCCTCCGACAGTTCCCAACTAATGAAAAACTGTTTTTT	CASSLRQFPTNEKLFF
TRBJ2-7	NA	TRBV20-1	NA	TGCAGTGCTAGACCCCAGGGTTGGTCCTACGAGCAGTACTTC	CSARPQGWSYEQYF
TRBJ2-1	NA	TRBV12-3/TRBV12-4	few	TGTGCCAGCAGTTCCAATCATGAGAATGAGCAGTTCTTT	CASSSNHENEQFF
TRBJ2-1	NA	TRBV7-8	few	TGTGCCAGCAGCCCCGCTCCGGACAGACGAACTTGGGATGAGCAGTTCTTC	CASSPAPDRRTWDEQFF